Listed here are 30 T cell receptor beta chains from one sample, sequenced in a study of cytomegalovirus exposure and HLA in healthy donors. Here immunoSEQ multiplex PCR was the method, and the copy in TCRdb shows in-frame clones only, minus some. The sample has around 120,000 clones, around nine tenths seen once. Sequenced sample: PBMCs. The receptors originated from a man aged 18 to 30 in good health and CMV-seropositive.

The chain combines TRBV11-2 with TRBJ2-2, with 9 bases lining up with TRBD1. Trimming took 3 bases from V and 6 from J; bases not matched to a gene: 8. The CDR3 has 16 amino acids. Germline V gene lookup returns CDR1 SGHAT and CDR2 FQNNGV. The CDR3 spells CASSFPRTGAPGELFF. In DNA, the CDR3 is TGTGCCAGCAGCTTCCCGCGGACAGGGGCCCCCGGGGAGCTGTTTTTT.

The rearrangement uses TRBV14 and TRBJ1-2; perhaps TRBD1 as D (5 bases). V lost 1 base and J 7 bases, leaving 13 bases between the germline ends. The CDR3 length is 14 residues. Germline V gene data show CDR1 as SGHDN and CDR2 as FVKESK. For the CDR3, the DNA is TGTGCCAGCAGCCAAGCCGTTAGGGGTGGTGGCTACACCTTC. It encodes CASSQAVRGGGYTF.

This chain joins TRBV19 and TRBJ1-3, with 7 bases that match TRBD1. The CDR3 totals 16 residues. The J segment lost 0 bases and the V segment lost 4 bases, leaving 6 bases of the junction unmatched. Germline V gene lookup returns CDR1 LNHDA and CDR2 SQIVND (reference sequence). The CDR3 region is CASSKGTAISGNTIYF. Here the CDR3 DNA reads TGTGCCAGTAGTAAAGGGACAGCCATCTCTGGAAACACCATATATTTT.

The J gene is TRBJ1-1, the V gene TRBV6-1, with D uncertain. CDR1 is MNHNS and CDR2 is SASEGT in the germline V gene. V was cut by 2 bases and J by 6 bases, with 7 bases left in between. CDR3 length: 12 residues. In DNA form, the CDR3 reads TGTGCCAGCAGTGAAACCGGGTCTGAAGCTTTCTTT. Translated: CASSETGSEAFF.

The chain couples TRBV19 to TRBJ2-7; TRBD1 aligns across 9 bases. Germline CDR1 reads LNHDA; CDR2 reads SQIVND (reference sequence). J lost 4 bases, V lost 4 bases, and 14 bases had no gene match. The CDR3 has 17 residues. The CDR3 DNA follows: TGTGCCAGTAGTAACCGGCCGGTGGGACAGGGATTTTACGAGCAGTACTTC. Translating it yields CASSNRPVGQGFYEQYF.

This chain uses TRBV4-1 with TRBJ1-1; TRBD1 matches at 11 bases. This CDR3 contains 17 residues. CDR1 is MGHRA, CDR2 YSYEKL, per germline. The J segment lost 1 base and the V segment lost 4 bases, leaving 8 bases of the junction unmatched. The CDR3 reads CASSRTGQGVQNTEAFF. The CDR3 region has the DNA TGCGCCAGCAGCCGGACGGGACAGGGGGTACAGAACACTGAAGCTTTCTTT.

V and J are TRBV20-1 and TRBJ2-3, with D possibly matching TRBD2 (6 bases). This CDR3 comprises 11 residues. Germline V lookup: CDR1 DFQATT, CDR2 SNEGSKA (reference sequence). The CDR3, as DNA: TGCAGGGGCGGGATTCGGGATACGCAGTATTTT. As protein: CRGGIRDTQYF.

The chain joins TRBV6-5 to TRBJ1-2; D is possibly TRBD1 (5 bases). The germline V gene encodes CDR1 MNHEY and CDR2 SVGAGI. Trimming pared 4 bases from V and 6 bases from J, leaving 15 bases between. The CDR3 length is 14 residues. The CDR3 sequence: CASSSWGREDGYTF. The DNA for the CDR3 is TGTGCCAGCAGTTCTTGGGGCCGTGAAGATGGCTACACCTTC.

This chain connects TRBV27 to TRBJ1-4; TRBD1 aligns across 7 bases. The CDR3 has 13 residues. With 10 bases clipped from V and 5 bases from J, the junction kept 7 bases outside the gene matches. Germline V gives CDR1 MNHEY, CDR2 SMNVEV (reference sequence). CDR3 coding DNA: TGTGCCACTGCGGGACAGATGAATGAAAAACTGTTTTTT. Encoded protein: CATAGQMNEKLFF.

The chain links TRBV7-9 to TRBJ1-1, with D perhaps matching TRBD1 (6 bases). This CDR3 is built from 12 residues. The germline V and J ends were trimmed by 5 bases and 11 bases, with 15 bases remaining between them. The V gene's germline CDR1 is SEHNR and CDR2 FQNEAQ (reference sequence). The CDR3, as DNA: TGTGCCAGCAGCCCAGGGGACCTTGAGGCTTTCTTT. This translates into CASSPGDLEAFF.

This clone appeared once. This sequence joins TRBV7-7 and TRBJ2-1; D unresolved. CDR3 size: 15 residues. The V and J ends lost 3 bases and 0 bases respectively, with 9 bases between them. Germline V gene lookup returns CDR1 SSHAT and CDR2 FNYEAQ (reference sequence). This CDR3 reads CASSLGSPSYNEQFF. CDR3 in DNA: TGTGCCAGCAGCTTGGGCTCTCCCTCCTACAATGAGCAGTTCTTC.

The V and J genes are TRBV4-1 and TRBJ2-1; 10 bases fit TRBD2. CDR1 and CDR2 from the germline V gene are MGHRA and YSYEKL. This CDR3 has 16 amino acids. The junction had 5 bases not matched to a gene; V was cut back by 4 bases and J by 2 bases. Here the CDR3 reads CASSPLAGVTYNEQFF. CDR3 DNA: TGCGCCAGCAGCCCTCTAGCGGGGGTCACCTACAATGAGCAGTTCTTC.

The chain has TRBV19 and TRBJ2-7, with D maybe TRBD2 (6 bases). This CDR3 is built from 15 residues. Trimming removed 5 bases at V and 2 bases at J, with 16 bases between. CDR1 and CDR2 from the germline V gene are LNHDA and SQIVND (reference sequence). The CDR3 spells CASSPRGGVTYEQYF. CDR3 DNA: TGTGCCAGTAGTCCCCGCGGAGGGGTCACCTACGAGCAGTACTTC.

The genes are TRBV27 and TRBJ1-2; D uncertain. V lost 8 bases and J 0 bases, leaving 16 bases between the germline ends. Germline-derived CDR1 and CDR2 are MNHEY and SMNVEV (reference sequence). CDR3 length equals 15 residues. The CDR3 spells CASYKADGSNYGYTF. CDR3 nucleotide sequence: TGTGCCAGCTATAAAGCGGACGGGTCTAACTATGGCTACACCTTC.

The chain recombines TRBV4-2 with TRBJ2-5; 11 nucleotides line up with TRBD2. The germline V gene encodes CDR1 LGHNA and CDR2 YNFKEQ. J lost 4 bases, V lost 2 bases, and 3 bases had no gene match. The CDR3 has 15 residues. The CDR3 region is CASSQTSGGGETQYF. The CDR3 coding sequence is TGTGCCAGCAGCCAAACTAGCGGGGGTGGAGAGACCCAGTACTTC.

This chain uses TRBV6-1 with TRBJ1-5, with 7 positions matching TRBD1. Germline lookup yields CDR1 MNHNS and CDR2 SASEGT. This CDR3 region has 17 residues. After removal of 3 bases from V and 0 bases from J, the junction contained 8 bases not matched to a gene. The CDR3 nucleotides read TGTGCCAGCAGTGAGACAGGGTTCAGGTATAGCAATCAGCCCCAGCATTTT. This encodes CASSETGFRYSNQPQHF.

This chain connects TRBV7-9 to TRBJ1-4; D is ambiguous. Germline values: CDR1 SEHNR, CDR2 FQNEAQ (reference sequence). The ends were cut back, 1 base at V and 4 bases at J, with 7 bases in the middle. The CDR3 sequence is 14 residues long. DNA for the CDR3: TGTGCCAGCAGCTTAGGACTGTTTAATGAAAAACTGTTTTTT. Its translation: CASSLGLFNEKLFF.

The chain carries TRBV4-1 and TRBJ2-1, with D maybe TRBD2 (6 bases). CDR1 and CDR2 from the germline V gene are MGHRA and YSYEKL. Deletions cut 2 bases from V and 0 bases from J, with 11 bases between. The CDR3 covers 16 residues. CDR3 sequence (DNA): TGCGCCAGCAGCCAATTGGACGGGAGCTCCTACAATGAGCAGTTCTTC. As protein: CASSQLDGSSYNEQFF.

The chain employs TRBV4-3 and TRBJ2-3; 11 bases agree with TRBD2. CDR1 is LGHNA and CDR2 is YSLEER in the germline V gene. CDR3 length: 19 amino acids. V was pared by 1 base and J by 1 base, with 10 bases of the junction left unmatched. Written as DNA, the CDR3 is TGCGCCAGCAGCCAAGTTGTAGCGGGGGGGCTTTCGGGCACAGATACGCAGTATTTT. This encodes CASSQVVAGGLSGTDTQYF.

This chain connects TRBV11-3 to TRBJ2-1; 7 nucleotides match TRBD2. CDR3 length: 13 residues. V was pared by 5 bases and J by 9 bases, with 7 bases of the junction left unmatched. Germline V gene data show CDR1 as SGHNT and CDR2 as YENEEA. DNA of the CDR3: TGTGCCAGCAGCCCCATCCCGGGGGGTGAGCAGTTCTTC. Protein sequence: CASSPIPGGEQFF. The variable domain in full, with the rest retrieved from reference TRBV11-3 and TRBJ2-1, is EAGVVQSPRYKIIEKKQPVAFWCNPISGHNTLYWYLQNLGQGPELLIRYENEEAVDDSQLPKDRFSAERLKGVDSTLKIQPAELGDSAVYLCASSPIPGGEQFFGPGTRLTVL.

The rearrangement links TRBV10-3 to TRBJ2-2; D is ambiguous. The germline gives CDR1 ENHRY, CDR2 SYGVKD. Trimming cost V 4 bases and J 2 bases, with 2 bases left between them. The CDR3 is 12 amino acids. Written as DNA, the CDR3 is TGTGCCATCAGTGTAAACACCGGGGAGCTGTTTTTT. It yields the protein CAISVNTGELFF.

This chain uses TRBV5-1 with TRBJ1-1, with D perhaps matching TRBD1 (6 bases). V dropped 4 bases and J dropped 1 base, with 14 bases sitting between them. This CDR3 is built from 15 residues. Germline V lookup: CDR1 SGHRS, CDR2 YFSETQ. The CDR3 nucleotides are TGCGCCAGCAGCCCTATGTTACAGGGGAACACTGAAGCTTTCTTT. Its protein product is CASSPMLQGNTEAFF.

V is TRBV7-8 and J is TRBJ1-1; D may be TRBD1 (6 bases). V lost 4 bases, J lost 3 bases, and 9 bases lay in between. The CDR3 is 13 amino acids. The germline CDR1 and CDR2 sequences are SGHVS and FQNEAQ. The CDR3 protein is CASSWQGYTEAFF. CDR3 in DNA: TGTGCCAGCAGCTGGCAGGGGTACACTGAAGCTTTCTTT.

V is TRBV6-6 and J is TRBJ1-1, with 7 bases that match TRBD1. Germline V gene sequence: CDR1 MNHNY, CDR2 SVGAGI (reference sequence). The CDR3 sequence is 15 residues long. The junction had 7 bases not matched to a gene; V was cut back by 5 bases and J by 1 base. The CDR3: CASSTRTGSNTEAFF. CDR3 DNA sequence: TGTGCCAGCAGTACCCGGACAGGATCGAACACTGAAGCTTTCTTT.

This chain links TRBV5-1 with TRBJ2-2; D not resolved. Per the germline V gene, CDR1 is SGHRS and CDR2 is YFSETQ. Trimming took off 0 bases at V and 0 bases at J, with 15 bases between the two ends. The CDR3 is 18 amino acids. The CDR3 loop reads CASSLEWRQIANTGELFF. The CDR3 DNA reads TGCGCCAGCAGCTTGGAATGGCGGCAGATAGCGAACACCGGGGAGCTGTTTTTT.

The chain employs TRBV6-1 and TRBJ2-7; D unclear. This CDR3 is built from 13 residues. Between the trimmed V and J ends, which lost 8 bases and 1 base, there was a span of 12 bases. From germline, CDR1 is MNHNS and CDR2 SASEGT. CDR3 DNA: TGTGCCAGCTCGACAATTCTTTCCTACGAGCAGTACTTC. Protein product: CASSTILSYEQYF.

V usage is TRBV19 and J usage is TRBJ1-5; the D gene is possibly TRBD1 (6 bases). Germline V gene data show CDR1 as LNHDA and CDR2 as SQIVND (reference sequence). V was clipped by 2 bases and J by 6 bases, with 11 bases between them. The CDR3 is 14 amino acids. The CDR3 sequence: CASSIQGKGQPQHF. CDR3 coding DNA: TGTGCCAGTAGTATACAGGGGAAAGGTCAGCCCCAGCATTTT.

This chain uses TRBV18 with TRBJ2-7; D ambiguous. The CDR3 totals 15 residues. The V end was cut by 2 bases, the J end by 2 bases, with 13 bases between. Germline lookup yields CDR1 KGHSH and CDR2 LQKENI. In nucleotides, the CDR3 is TGTGCCAGCTCACCAGTGTCCAAAGCAACCTACGAGCAGTACTTC. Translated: CASSPVSKATYEQYF. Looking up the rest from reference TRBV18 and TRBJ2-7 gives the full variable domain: NAGVMQNPRHLVRRRGQEARLRCSPMKGHSHVYWYRQLPEEGLKFMVYLQKENIIDESGMPKERFSAEFPKEGPSILRIQQVVRGDSAAYFCASSPVSKATYEQYFGPGTRLTVT.

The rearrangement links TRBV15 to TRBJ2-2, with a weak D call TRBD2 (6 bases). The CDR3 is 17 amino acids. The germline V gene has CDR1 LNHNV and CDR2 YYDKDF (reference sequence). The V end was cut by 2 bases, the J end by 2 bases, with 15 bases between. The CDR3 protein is CATSRPPGSGNTGELFF. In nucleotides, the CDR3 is TGTGCCACCAGCAGACCCCCCGGGAGCGGAAACACCGGGGAGCTGTTTTTT.

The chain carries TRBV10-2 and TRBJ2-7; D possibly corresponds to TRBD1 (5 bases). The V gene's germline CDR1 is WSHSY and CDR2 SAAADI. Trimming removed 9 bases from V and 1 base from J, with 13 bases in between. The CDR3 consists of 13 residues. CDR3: CASSGHSSYEQYF. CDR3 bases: TGCGCCAGTTCTGGACACAGTTCCTACGAGCAGTACTTC.